The rows below give T cell receptor beta chains drawn from one sample of a study of blood T cell repertoires in COVID-19. Sequencing used immunoSEQ multiplex PCR; TCRdb keeps in-frame clones, though not all of them. This table has around 75,000 clones, 65% to 85% appearing once. Sequencing input: peripheral blood. Source of these receptors: a man over 45 with COVID-19, enrolled during active disease. The CDR3 runs from the conserved cysteine through the conserved F or W. A D gene is named only where the DNA matches it firmly. Clone size, where shown, is once, few, many, or a class for clones that have expanded.

D: TRBD1; length: 15; J: TRBJ2-2; size: .; V: TRBV9; DNA: TGTGCCAGCAGCGTAGGGGACAGGTCCGCCGGGGAGCTGTTTTTT; CDR3: CASSVGDRSAGELFF
D: .; length: 12; J: TRBJ2-1; size: .; V: TRBV7-2; DNA: TGTGCCAGCAGCCGTCAGGAGGGTGAGCAGTTCTTC; CDR3: CASSRQEGEQFF
D: .; length: 14; J: TRBJ2-5; size: .; V: TRBV24-1; DNA: TGTGCCACCAGTGATTCGACAGTTCAAGAGACCCAGTACTTC; CDR3: CATSDSTVQETQYF
D: .; length: 13; J: TRBJ1-1; size: .; V: TRBV9; DNA: TGTGCCAGCAGCGCCCGACAGAACACTGAAGCTTTCTTT; CDR3: CASSARQNTEAFF
D: .; length: 14; J: TRBJ2-5; size: once; V: TRBV5-1; DNA: TGCGCCAGCAGCTTGACAGGTTTCCAAGAGACCCAGTACTTC; CDR3: CASSLTGFQETQYF
D: TRBD2; length: 16; J: TRBJ2-1; size: .; V: TRBV7-9; DNA: TGTGCCAGCAGCTTATTACTAGCGGGAGGTTACAATGAGCAGTTCTTC; CDR3: CASSLLLAGGYNEQFF
D: .; length: 13; J: TRBJ1-6; size: .; V: TRBV9; DNA: TGTGCCAGCAGCGTAGGGGGGGTTCGGGCCCTCCACTTT; CDR3: CASSVGGVRALHF
D: .; length: 12; J: TRBJ2-1; size: .; V: TRBV18; DNA: TGTGCCAGCTCACCGGGCAGGAATGAGCAGTTCTTC; CDR3: CASSPGRNEQFF
D: TRBD2; length: 17; J: TRBJ2-2; size: .; V: TRBV7-8; DNA: TGTGCCAGCAGCCACGGGACTAGCGGGAGGAACACCGGGGAGCTGTTTTTT; CDR3: CASSHGTSGRNTGELFF
D: TRBD1; length: 14; J: TRBJ1-4; size: .; V: TRBV27; DNA: TGTGCCAGCAGCTGGACAGGGGGACTTGAAAAACTGTTTTTT; CDR3: CASSWTGGLEKLFF
D: TRBD1; length: 15; J: TRBJ1-1; size: .; V: TRBV9; DNA: TGTGCCAGCACCCGACAGGGGCAGATGAACACTGAAGCTTTCTTT; CDR3: CASTRQGQMNTEAFF
D: .; length: 14; J: TRBJ2-1; size: once; V: TRBV15; DNA: TGTGCCACCGCACGGGAGAGCTCCTACAATGAGCAGTTCTTC; CDR3: CATARESSYNEQFF
D: .; length: 12; J: TRBJ2-7; size: few; V: TRBV28; DNA: TGTGCCAGCAGCGGGACACCCTACGAGCAGTACTTC; CDR3: CASSGTPYEQYF
D: .; length: 12; J: TRBJ2-7; size: .; V: TRBV29-1; DNA: TGCAGCGGGCGGAGGCAGATGGGCGAGCAGTACTTC; CDR3: CSGRRQMGEQYF
D: .; length: 15; J: TRBJ2-3; size: .; V: TRBV6-5; DNA: TGTGCCAGCAGCCATCAGAGGAGGGGCACAGATACGCAGTATTTT; CDR3: CASSHQRRGTDTQYF
D: TRBD1; length: 10; J: TRBJ1-2; size: .; V: TRBV30; DNA: TGTGCCGGGACAGGTGATGGCTACACCTTC; CDR3: CAGTGDGYTF
D: .; length: 13; J: TRBJ1-2; size: .; V: TRBV6-1; DNA: TGTGCCAGCAGTGAACGGAGGGGCGGTGGCTACACCTTC; CDR3: CASSERRGGGYTF
D: .; length: 15; J: TRBJ2-7; size: .; V: TRBV28; DNA: TGTGCCAGCAGTCTATCAATAGATAGCTCCTACGAGCAGTACTTC; CDR3: CASSLSIDSSYEQYF
D: .; length: 23; J: TRBJ2-1; size: .; V: TRBV21-1; DNA: TGTGCCAGCAGCAAAGCTCGAGCGGGAGGCGAGGGGCGGGGCGTGAGCCACTACAATGAGCAGTTCTTC; CDR3: CASSKARAGGEGRGVSHYNEQFF
D: TRBD2; length: 15; J: TRBJ2-1; size: .; V: TRBV27; DNA: TGTGCCAGCCAACTTACTAGCGGGAGGAATGGTGAGCAGTTCTTC; CDR3: CASQLTSGRNGEQFF
D: .; length: 11; J: TRBJ2-1; size: .; V: TRBV6-5; DNA: TGTGCCAGCAGTAGAATCGGTGAGCAGTTCTTC; CDR3: CASSRIGEQFF
D: .; length: 15; J: TRBJ2-7; size: few; V: TRBV6-1; DNA: TGTGCCAGCAGTGAAGCCGAGACAGGCTCCTACGAGCAGTACTTC; CDR3: CASSEAETGSYEQYF
D: TRBD1; length: 14; J: TRBJ2-5; size: once; V: TRBV9; DNA: TGTGCCAGCAGCCCCTGGGACAGGCAAGAGACCCAGTACTTC; CDR3: CASSPWDRQETQYF
D: .; length: 11; J: TRBJ1-3; size: few; V: TRBV30; DNA: TGTGCCTGGATCGTGGGAAACACCATATATTTT; CDR3: CAWIVGNTIYF
D: TRBD2; length: 15; J: TRBJ2-1; size: .; V: TRBV9; DNA: TGTGCCAGCAGCCGACGACTAGCGGGGCACAATGAGCAGTTCTTC; CDR3: CASSRRLAGHNEQFF
D: TRBD2; length: 13; J: TRBJ2-3; size: .; V: TRBV7-3; DNA: TGTGCCAGCACGGGGGGTCCCGCAGATACGCAGTATTTT; CDR3: CASTGGPADTQYF
D: .; length: 14; J: TRBJ2-7; size: .; V: TRBV9; DNA: TGTGCCAGCAGCTTAGAGATCAGGGGCTACGAGCAGTACTTC; CDR3: CASSLEIRGYEQYF
D: TRBD2; length: 15; J: TRBJ2-5; size: .; V: TRBV10-2; DNA: TGCGCCAGCAGCGTACTAGCGGGAGTAGGGGAGACCCAGTACTTC; CDR3: CASSVLAGVGETQYF
D: TRBD2; length: 16; J: TRBJ2-1; size: .; V: TRBV24-1; DNA: TGTGCCACCAGTGACCCCGGGACTAGGTCTAACAATGAGCAGTTCTTC; CDR3: CATSDPGTRSNNEQFF
D: TRBD1; length: 16; J: TRBJ1-4; size: .; V: TRBV6-2/TRBV6-3; DNA: TGTGCCAGCAGCTCGACAGGGCCGTCAACTAATGAAAAACTGTTTTTT; CDR3: CASSSTGPSTNEKLFF
D: .; length: 15; J: TRBJ2-7; size: .; V: TRBV18; DNA: TGTGCCAGCTCACCAGGTTTACAGGGCTCCTACGAGCAGTACTTC; CDR3: CASSPGLQGSYEQYF
D: .; length: 12; J: TRBJ1-3; size: once; V: TRBV7-8; DNA: TGTGCCAGCAGCTTATACGGGGACACCATATATTTT; CDR3: CASSLYGDTIYF
D: .; length: 12; J: TRBJ1-2; size: .; V: TRBV7-8; DNA: TGTGCCAGCAGCCCGACAGGTTATGGCTACACCTTC; CDR3: CASSPTGYGYTF
D: TRBD1; length: 16; J: TRBJ2-7; size: .; V: TRBV7-9; DNA: TGTGCCAGCAGCGAAGGGACGGGGACAGCGATTTACGAGCAGTACTTC; CDR3: CASSEGTGTAIYEQYF
D: TRBD2; length: 16; J: TRBJ2-5; size: .; V: TRBV3-1/TRBV3-2; DNA: TGTGCCAGCAGTGGGGGACTAGCGGGAGTGCTAGAGACCCAGTACTTC; CDR3: CASSGGLAGVLETQYF
D: .; length: 14; J: TRBJ2-6; size: .; V: TRBV6-1; DNA: TGTGCCAGCAGTGATGTATCTGGGGCCAACGTCCTGACTTTC; CDR3: CASSDVSGANVLTF
D: .; length: 14; J: TRBJ2-5; size: .; V: TRBV7-6; DNA: TGTGCCAGCAGCTTAGGATGGGGGGAAGAGACCCAGTACTTC; CDR3: CASSLGWGEETQYF
D: .; length: 14; J: TRBJ1-6; size: .; V: TRBV7-2; DNA: TGTGCCAGCAGCTTAGAACGGAGAAATTCACCCCTCCACTTT; CDR3: CASSLERRNSPLHF
D: TRBD1; length: 16; J: TRBJ1-4; size: .; V: TRBV6-5; DNA: TGTGCCAGCAGTTACCTGACCGGGACAGGGAACGAAAAACTGTTTTTT; CDR3: CASSYLTGTGNEKLFF
D: TRBD2; length: 16; J: TRBJ2-4; size: .; V: TRBV20-1; DNA: TGCAGTGCTAGTCGAGGGGAGGGAGGGCCCATAAACATTCAGTACTTC; CDR3: CSASRGEGGPINIQYF